These T cell receptor beta chains were read from a single sample in a study of response to subunit inactivated influenza vaccine. TCRdb passed the RT-PCR reads through MiXCR, listing each CDR3 protein once. The sample lists about 570,000 distinct CDR3 sequences, 12% seen once, with about 9.4% in the top ten. Sequenced material: PBMCs from blood, taken on the day of vaccination. The receptors here all came from a middle-aged man who received an inactivated influenza vaccine. Both conserved end residues are part of each CDR3. A D gene is named only where the DNA matches it firmly. Expanded clones are given a class, and other clones once, few, many or no size at all.

J: TRBJ1-1; V: TRBV27; size: few; D: .; DNA: TGTGCCAGCAAGGTCTTCATGAACACTGAAGCTTTCTTT; CDR3: CASKVFMNTEAFF
J: TRBJ2-7; V: TRBV6-5; size: .; D: TRBD1; DNA: TGTGCCAGCAGTTACTTCCGGACAGGGGTTGCCGAGCAGTACTTC; CDR3: CASSYFRTGVAEQYF
J: TRBJ2-3; V: TRBV4-2; size: few; D: TRBD2; DNA: TGTGCCAGCAGCCCAACGGGACTAGCGGGTGATACGCAGTATTTT; CDR3: CASSPTGLAGDTQYF
J: TRBJ2-3; V: TRBV20-1; size: .; D: .; DNA: TGCAGTGCTAGAGGGGGTACTAGCACCGCAGATACGCAGTATTTT; CDR3: CSARGGTSTADTQYF
J: TRBJ2-1; V: TRBV11-2; size: .; D: TRBD2; DNA: TGTGCCAGCAGCTTAGTGGCTAGCGGGAGGCCCTACTCCTACAATGAGCAGTTCTTC; CDR3: CASSLVASGRPYSYNEQFF
J: TRBJ2-3; V: TRBV21-1; size: few; D: .; DNA: TGTGCCAGCAGCAAAGCTAGCGGGGCGAGCACAGATACGCAGTATTTT; CDR3: CASSKASGASTDTQYF
J: TRBJ2-7; V: TRBV27; size: .; D: .; DNA: TGTGCCAGCAGTCATACAGGGTCCTACGAGCAGTACTTC; CDR3: CASSHTGSYEQYF
J: TRBJ2-1; V: TRBV7-2; size: .; D: .; DNA: TGTGCCAGCAGTCGCGCGGCGGGTCAATACAATGAGCAGTTCTTC; CDR3: CASSRAAGQYNEQFF
J: TRBJ2-2; V: TRBV7-6; size: .; D: TRBD2; DNA: TGTGCCAGCAGCATTGGGACTAGGCGTAACACCGGGGAGCTGTTTTTT; CDR3: CASSIGTRRNTGELFF
J: TRBJ2-7; V: TRBV7-8; size: .; D: .; DNA: TGTGCCAGCAGCCCAGTCGTGGGAGAGCAGTACTTC; CDR3: CASSPVVGEQYF
J: TRBJ1-1; V: TRBV4-3; size: .; D: .; DNA: TGCGCCAGCAGCCAAGGGCCGAGTCTGGGCACTGAAGCTTTCTTT; CDR3: CASSQGPSLGTEAFF
J: TRBJ2-1; V: TRBV7-9; size: .; D: .; DNA: TGTGCCAGCACCCTAGCCCCCTACAATGAGCAGTTCTTC; CDR3: CASTLAPYNEQFF
J: TRBJ2-5; V: TRBV20-1; size: few; D: .; DNA: TGCAGTGCTAGATCGGACAGTAACCAAGAGACCCAGTACTTC; CDR3: CSARSDSNQETQYF
J: TRBJ2-5; V: TRBV24-1; size: .; D: .; DNA: TGTGCCACCAGTGATCCGGACGGGAGCCAAGAGACCCAGTACTTC; CDR3: CATSDPDGSQETQYF
J: TRBJ2-1; V: TRBV9; size: .; D: TRBD2; DNA: TGTGCCAGCAGCGTGGCGGGAGGGCGAAATGAGCAGTTCTTC; CDR3: CASSVAGGRNEQFF
J: TRBJ2-5; V: TRBV7-2; size: few; D: TRBD1; DNA: TGTGCCAGCAGCTTAGCGAGGGGGCAGACCCAGTACTTC; CDR3: CASSLARGQTQYF
J: TRBJ1-2; V: TRBV6-1; size: .; D: TRBD1; DNA: TGTGCCAGCCGCAAAACAGGGGGGGTTGGCTATGGCTACACCTTC; CDR3: CASRKTGGVGYGYTF
J: TRBJ2-2; V: TRBV6-5; size: .; D: TRBD2; DNA: TGTGCCAGCAGTTATAGCCGGGGAGGGCTTGATGCGAACACCGGGGAGCTGTTTTTT; CDR3: CASSYSRGGLDANTGELFF
J: TRBJ2-1; V: TRBV12-3/TRBV12-4; size: few; D: .; DNA: TGTGCCAGCAGTTTAGCTGCGTTCGAGCAGTTCTTC; CDR3: CASSLAAFEQFF
J: TRBJ2-3; V: TRBV18; size: few; D: TRBD2; DNA: TGTGCCAGCTCACCTATTCTAGCGGGCGGGGATACGCAGTATTTT; CDR3: CASSPILAGGDTQYF
J: TRBJ2-7; V: TRBV11-2; size: many; D: .; DNA: TGTGCCAGCAGCTTAGGTTTCCTGGCGGGGACCTACGAGCAGTACTTC; CDR3: CASSLGFLAGTYEQYF
J: TRBJ2-3; V: TRBV4-1; size: .; D: TRBD1; DNA: TGCGCCAGCAGCCAAGTGAAAGGGACAGGGTCCACAGATACGCAGTATTTT; CDR3: CASSQVKGTGSTDTQYF
J: TRBJ2-6; V: TRBV28; size: many; D: .; DNA: TGTGCCAGCCGGAGAAGGACCGGGGCCAACGTCCTGACTTTC; CDR3: CASRRRTGANVLTF
J: TRBJ2-2; V: TRBV10-1; size: .; D: TRBD1; DNA: TGCGCCAGCACCGCCGGGACAGGGAACACCGGGGAGCTGTTTTTT; CDR3: CASTAGTGNTGELFF
J: TRBJ2-1; V: TRBV29-1; size: .; D: .; DNA: TGCAGCGTTGAAGATGACAATGAGCAGTTCTTC; CDR3: CSVEDDNEQFF
J: TRBJ2-1; V: TRBV20-1; size: .; D: .; DNA: TGCAGTGCTGACAAGCGGGATGAGCAGTTCTTC; CDR3: CSADKRDEQFF
J: TRBJ2-5; V: TRBV5-3; size: .; D: .; DNA: TGTGCCAGAAGCTTGGCGGGTGTGTTTAGCGCCCTGGGTAGCGAGACCCAGTACTTC; CDR3: CARSLAGVFSALGSETQYF